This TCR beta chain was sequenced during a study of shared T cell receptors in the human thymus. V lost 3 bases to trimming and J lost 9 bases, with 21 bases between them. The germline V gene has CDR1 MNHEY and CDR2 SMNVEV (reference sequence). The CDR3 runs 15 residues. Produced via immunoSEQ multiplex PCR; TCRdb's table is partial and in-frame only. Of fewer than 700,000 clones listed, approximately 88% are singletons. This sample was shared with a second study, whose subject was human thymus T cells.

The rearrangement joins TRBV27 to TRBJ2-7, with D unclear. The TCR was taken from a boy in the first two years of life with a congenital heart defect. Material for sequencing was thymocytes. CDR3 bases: TGTGCCAGCAGTTTTCAAAAGCGACCCTACGGTGGGCAGTACTTC. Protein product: CASSFQKRPYGGQYF.